The 25 T cell receptor beta chains given below trace back to one sample, sequenced in a study of blood T cell repertoires in COVID-19. Generated by immunoSEQ multiplex PCR, the TCRdb table keeps only in-frame clones and is missing some. Found here are roughly 230,000 clones, about 88% of them singletons; the top ten hold around 0.97%. The sequenced sample was peripheral blood. Source of these receptors: a middle-aged man with acute or convalescent COVID-19.

The V gene is TRBV6-5, the J gene TRBJ1-5, with 7 nucleotides matching TRBD1. The length of the CDR3 is 13 residues. Germline V gene sequence: CDR1 MNHEY, CDR2 SVGAGI. Unmatched junction bases numbered 5, after V lost 8 bases and J lost 4 bases. The CDR3 DNA reads TGTGCCAGCCCCCTGACAGGGAATCAGCCCCAGCATTTT. Amino acid sequence: CASPLTGNQPQHF.

The V call is TRBV6-6, the J call TRBJ2-5; D might be TRBD1 (6 bases). This CDR3 is 12 amino acids long. CDR1 MNHNY and CDR2 SVGAGI come from the germline V gene (reference sequence). V lost 6 bases to trimming and J lost 7 bases, with 12 bases between them. CDR3 sequence: CASRPKGGTQYF. The CDR3, as DNA: TGTGCCAGCAGGCCGAAAGGGGGGACCCAGTACTTC.

J is TRBJ1-4 and V is TRBV2, with D possibly TRBD1 on 5 matching bases. The germline V gene encodes CDR1 SNHLY and CDR2 FYNNEI. The CDR3 loop spans 15 amino acids. V shed 3 bases and J shed 0 bases, with 8 bases lying between them. The CDR3 spells CASSELTATNEKLFF. CDR3 DNA: TGTGCCAGCAGTGAGCTGACAGCAACTAATGAAAAACTGTTTTTT. Full variable domain (missing parts from reference TRBV2 and TRBJ1-4): EPEVTQTPSHQVTQMGQEVILRCVPISNHLYFYWYRQILGQKVEFLVSFYNNEISEKSEIFDDQFSVERPDGSNFTLKIRSTKLEDSAMYFCASSELTATNEKLFFGSGTQLSVL.

The chain links TRBV6-6 to TRBJ2-5, with D possibly being TRBD2 (7 bases). V lost 7 bases, J lost 5 bases, and 23 bases lay in between. Germline CDR1 is MNHNY and CDR2 is SVGAGI (reference sequence). CDR3 length equals 16 residues. As DNA, the CDR3 is TGTGCCAGCAAAGAGGCGGGGGCTAGGGCCAGGGAGACCCAGTACTTC. This codes for CASKEAGARARETQYF.

This sequence joins TRBV28 and TRBJ2-2; maybe TRBD1 (7 bases). V was pared by 3 bases and J by 7 bases, with 21 bases between. This CDR3 comprises 17 residues. The germline CDR1 and CDR2 sequences are MDHEN and SYDVKM. Written as DNA, the CDR3 is TGTGCCAGCAGTTTCTATTCAAACAGGGGCGGGAACGGGGAGCTGTTTTTT. Translated, it gives CASSFYSNRGGNGELFF. The whole variable domain, filled in from reference TRBV28 and TRBJ2-2, reads DVKVTQSSRYLVKRTGEKVFLECVQDMDHENMFWYRQDPGLGLRLIYFSYDVKMKEKGDIPEGYSVSREKKERFSLILESASTNQTSMYLCASSFYSNRGGNGELFFGEGSRLTVL.

In DNA, the CDR3 is TGTGCCAGCAGACCGTACAGGGCAACTAATGAAAAACTGTTTTTT. Translated: CASRPYRATNEKLFF. The chain joins TRBV6-5 to TRBJ1-4, with TRBD1 as a possible D gene (6 bases). Trimming removed 6 bases from V and 0 bases from J, with 11 bases in between. From germline, CDR1 is MNHEY and CDR2 SVGAGI. CDR3 length: 15 amino acids.

The CDR3 nucleotides read TGTGCCAGCATGCGAGGGGGAGAGCAGTACTTC. It translates to CASMRGGEQYF. The V call is TRBV6-5, the J call TRBJ2-7, with a weak D call TRBD1 (6 bases). Trimming pared 7 bases from V and 7 bases from J, leaving 11 bases between. The CDR3 runs to 11 residues. Germline CDR1 MNHEY, CDR2 SVGAGI.

The chain employs TRBV10-3 and TRBJ1-2; 8 bases agree with TRBD1. This CDR3 is built from 12 residues. V lost 8 bases and J lost 1; bases outside the gene matches: 0. From germline, CDR1 is ENHRY and CDR2 SYGVKD. This CDR3 is CAIGQGNYGYTF. CDR3 DNA sequence: TGTGCCATCGGACAGGGTAACTATGGCTACACCTTC.

The CDR3 nucleotides are TGTGCCAGCAGCCCAGGACTAGCGGGGGGTATCCAAGAGACCCAGTACTTC. Protein product: CASSPGLAGGIQETQYF. The rearrangement links TRBV5-8 to TRBJ2-5; 14 positions agree with TRBD2. Germline CDR1 and CDR2: SGHTS and YDEGEE. There are 17 residues in the CDR3. The J segment lost 1 base and the V segment lost 4 bases, leaving 6 bases of the junction unmatched.

V and J are TRBV5-1 and TRBJ1-2, with a tentative D call TRBD1 (6 bases). Germline V gene data show CDR1 as SGHRS and CDR2 as YFSETQ. V gave up 4 bases and J gave up 6 bases, with 10 bases separating them. This CDR3 contains 12 residues. For the CDR3, the DNA is TGCGCCAGCAGCCCACAGGGCAATGGCTACACCTTC. It is translated as CASSPQGNGYTF. Together with reference TRBV5-1 and TRBJ1-2, the CDR3 gives the full variable domain: KAGVTQTPRYLIKTRGQQVTLSCSPISGHRSVSWYQQTPGQGLQFLFEYFSETQRNKGNFPGRFSGRQFSNSRSEMNVSTLELGDSALYLCASSPQGNGYTFGSGTRLTVV.

This clone was counted a single time. V usage is TRBV11-2 and J usage is TRBJ2-6, with a tentative D call TRBD2 (5 bases). The CDR3 is 17 residues long. V lost 7 bases and J 3 bases, leaving 19 bases between the germline ends. Germline V lookup: CDR1 SGHAT, CDR2 FQNNGV. The CDR3 coding sequence is TGTGCCAGCACCGAGGGAAGAGCCTCGGTTGGGGCCAACGTCCTGACTTTC. Translated: CASTEGRASVGANVLTF.

This chain links TRBV5-4 with TRBJ1-2; D remains unclear. Deletions cut 10 bases from V and 3 bases from J, with 19 bases between. The V gene's germline CDR1 is SGHNT and CDR2 YYREEE (reference sequence). This CDR3 is built from 14 residues. CDR3 amino acids: CAFSIPELYYGYTF. CDR3 bases: TGTGCCTTCTCGATACCGGAACTATACTATGGCTACACCTTC.

The CDR3 protein is CASSSGTGYNEQFF. The DNA of the CDR3 is TGTGCCAGCAGTTCCGGGACAGGGTACAATGAGCAGTTCTTC. The rearrangement joins TRBV27 to TRBJ2-1; 9 positions agree with TRBD1. The CDR3 is made up of 14 amino acids. Germline V gene lookup returns CDR1 MNHEY and CDR2 SMNVEV (reference sequence). V was pared by 4 bases and J by 4 bases, with 2 bases of the junction left unmatched.

The rearrangement links TRBV7-2 to TRBJ1-2; 10 positions match TRBD1. Unmatched junction bases numbered 3, after V lost 6 bases and J lost 2 bases. This CDR3 contains 14 residues. Germline CDR1 SGHTA, CDR2 FQGNSA. The CDR3 DNA reads TGTGCCAGCAGTTTGGGACAGGGGAACTATGGCTACACCTTC. This gives the protein CASSLGQGNYGYTF.

The chain carries TRBV7-2 and TRBJ2-2; D remains ambiguous. Per germline, CDR1 SGHTA and CDR2 FQGNSA. The CDR3 is 17 amino acids. Trimming left V 4 bases short and J 0 bases short, with 15 bases between. CDR3 in amino acids: CASSSLYTATNTGELFF. The CDR3 region has the DNA TGTGCCAGCAGCTCATTATATACAGCTACGAACACCGGGGAGCTGTTTTTT.

V is TRBV9 and J is TRBJ1-1; the D gene is possibly TRBD1 (5 bases). CDR1 is SGDLS, CDR2 YYNGEE, per germline. The CDR3 is 15 amino acids. Trimming took off 0 bases at V and 2 bases at J, with 11 bases between the two ends. CDR3 sequence: CASSVVTGQNTEAFF. CDR3 nucleotides: TGTGCCAGCAGCGTAGTAACAGGCCAAAACACTGAAGCTTTCTTT.

The chain uses TRBV19 and TRBJ1-2, with TRBD1 as a possible D gene (5 bases). V lost 5 bases and J 3 bases, leaving 10 bases between the germline ends. The length of the CDR3 is 13 residues. Germline CDR1 LNHDA, CDR2 SQIVND (reference sequence). The CDR3 loop reads CASSAGRHYGYTF. The DNA of the CDR3 is TGTGCCAGTAGTGCGGGACGCCACTATGGCTACACCTTC.

This rearrangement joins TRBV30 to TRBJ1-1; the D gene is possibly TRBD1 (6 bases). Looked up from germline, CDR1 is GTSNPN and CDR2 is SVGIG (reference sequence). Trimming left V 4 bases short and J 8 bases short, with 14 bases between. There are 12 residues in the CDR3. CDR3 amino acids: CAWTQGGAEAFF. The CDR3 bases are TGTGCCTGGACCCAAGGGGGGGCGGAAGCTTTCTTT.

This clone was counted a single time. The CDR3 reads CASLIGQGSNEQFF. CDR3 bases: TGTGCCAGCCTAATAGGACAGGGGTCGAATGAGCAGTTCTTC. The V and J genes are TRBV7-8 and TRBJ2-1; TRBD1 aligns across 9 bases. The germline V gene has CDR1 SGHVS and CDR2 FQNEAQ. Trimming at V came to 8 bases and at J to 7 bases, leaving 9 bases not matched to a gene. This CDR3 is 14 amino acids long.

This chain uses TRBV11-3 with TRBJ2-6; possibly TRBD2 for D (6 bases). The CDR3 is made up of 16 amino acids. Trimming removed 5 bases at V and 0 bases at J, with 11 bases between. Germline V gives CDR1 SGHNT, CDR2 YENEEA. The CDR3 is CASSPGGVSGANVLTF. The CDR3 DNA follows: TGTGCCAGCAGCCCCGGAGGGGTCTCTGGGGCCAACGTCCTGACTTTC.

This rearrangement joins TRBV6-5 to TRBJ1-6; D is uncertain. Trimming left V 6 bases short and J 11 bases short, with 11 bases between. Germline V gene data show CDR1 as MNHEY and CDR2 as SVGAGI. CDR3 length equals 12 residues. CDR3 bases: TGTGCCAGCAGCGGAGGAGGGACACCCCTCCACTTT. Its protein product is CASSGGGTPLHF.

The V and J genes are TRBV6-5 and TRBJ1-6; TRBD1 matches 9 bases. Germline V gene sequence: CDR1 MNHEY, CDR2 SVGAGI. V shed 5 bases and J 7 bases; nucleotides not matched to a gene: 3. The CDR3 is made up of 14 amino acids. CDR3 residues: CASSTGGYNSPLHF. The CDR3 DNA reads TGTGCCAGCAGTACAGGGGGCTACAATTCACCCCTCCACTTT.

V and J are TRBV5-4 and TRBJ2-3, with 13 positions matching TRBD2. The J segment lost 7 bases and the V segment lost 0 bases, leaving 5 bases of the junction unmatched. Germline CDR1 SGHNT, CDR2 YYREEE (reference sequence). The CDR3 sequence is 16 residues long. The CDR3 here is CASSLVTSGGANTQYF. The CDR3 nucleotides are TGTGCCAGCAGCTTGGTTACTAGCGGGGGGGCAAATACGCAGTATTTT.

The chain has TRBV28 and TRBJ2-3; possibly TRBD2 for D (6 bases). The germline CDR1 and CDR2 sequences are MDHEN and SYDVKM. V lost 5 bases and J 6 bases, leaving 15 bases between the germline ends. The CDR3 runs to 14 residues. CDR3 nucleotide sequence: TGTGCCAGCAGTGATGGGGGGTCCGACGATACGCAGTATTTT. Translation: CASSDGGSDDTQYF.

The chain uses TRBV13 and TRBJ2-3; D gene ambiguous. Germline lookup yields CDR1 PRHDT and CDR2 FYEKMQ (reference sequence). This CDR3 is built from 14 residues. V gave up 2 bases and J gave up 6 bases, with 12 bases separating them. The CDR3: CASSLIGVPDTQYF. CDR3 in DNA: TGTGCCAGCAGCTTAATTGGAGTCCCGGATACGCAGTATTTT.